The 32 T cell receptor beta chains reported below all come from one sample, sequenced in a study of shared clonotypes between healthy human individuals. Profiling relied on immunoSEQ multiplex PCR, and the TCRdb table lists in-frame clones only, not all of them. This sample has approximately 510,000 clones, with roughly 78% found just once. The sample taken for sequencing was PBMCs. Receptor source: a woman aged 40 to 55 in good health. Some clones in this sample may be carry-over from other donors' samples.

The gene calls are TRBV5-1 and TRBJ2-7; D is possibly TRBD1 (5 bases). CDR1 is SGHRS and CDR2 is YFSETQ in the germline V gene. The CDR3 extends over 13 amino acids. V was shortened by 5 bases and J by 0 bases, with 9 bases between the two germline ends. The CDR3, as DNA: TGCGCCAGCAGAGACAGCCTCTCCTACGAGCAGTACTTC. It yields the protein CASRDSLSYEQYF. Based on the CDR3 plus reference TRBV5-1 and TRBJ2-7, the full variable domain is KAGVTQTPRYLIKTRGQQVTLSCSPISGHRSVSWYQQTPGQGLQFLFEYFSETQRNKGNFPGRFSGRQFSNSRSEMNVSTLELGDSALYLCASRDSLSYEQYFGPGTRLTVT.

V and J are TRBV6-1 and TRBJ1-1; no clear D. Trimming pared 6 bases from V and 1 base from J, leaving 3 bases between. This CDR3 comprises 11 residues. CDR1 and CDR2 from the germline V gene are MNHNS and SASEGT. The CDR3 is CASRTNTEAFF. DNA for the CDR3: TGTGCCAGCAGAACGAACACTGAAGCTTTCTTT.

This sequence joins TRBV9 and TRBJ2-6; D not certain. The length of the CDR3 is 15 residues. V dropped 6 bases and J dropped 4 bases, with 14 bases sitting between them. Germline CDR1 and CDR2: SGDLS and YYNGEE. This CDR3 is CASTRSVRGANVLTF. The CDR3 DNA follows: TGTGCCAGCACCAGAAGCGTGAGAGGGGCCAACGTCCTGACTTTC. Full variable domain (missing parts from reference TRBV9 and TRBJ2-6): DSGVTQTPKHLITATGQRVTLRCSPRSGDLSVYWYQQSLDQGLQFLIQYYNGEERAKGNILERFSAQQFPDLHSELNLSSLELGDSALYFCASTRSVRGANVLTFGAGSRLTVL.

The V call is TRBV27, the J call TRBJ2-1, with 9 bases lining up with TRBD2. There are 15 residues in the CDR3. CDR1 is MNHEY, CDR2 SMNVEV, per germline (reference sequence). V shed 7 bases, J shed 7 bases, and the junction held 11 bases outside the gene matches. The chain's CDR3 is CASNPETSGLNEQFF. CDR3 sequence (DNA): TGTGCCAGCAACCCTGAGACTAGCGGCCTAAATGAGCAGTTCTTC.

The chain carries TRBV7-9 and TRBJ2-3, with TRBD1 matching 7 bases. From germline, CDR1 is SEHNR and CDR2 FQNEAQ (reference sequence). V lost 1 base and J lost 4; bases outside the gene matches: 5. The CDR3 has 15 residues. DNA of the CDR3: TGTGCCAGCAGCTTAGGACTCACAGGGGCAGATACGCAGTATTTT. Translated: CASSLGLTGADTQYF.

This chain uses TRBV19 with TRBJ1-2; 7 nucleotides agree with TRBD1. The CDR3 covers 14 residues. CDR1 and CDR2 from the germline V gene are LNHDA and SQIVND (reference sequence). The junction had 5 bases not matched to a gene; V was cut back by 5 bases and J by 2 bases. Written as DNA, the CDR3 is TGTGCCAGTAGTGGTATACAGGGGAACTATGGCTACACCTTC. Amino acids: CASSGIQGNYGYTF.

The chain carries TRBV5-1 and TRBJ2-2; no firm D call. The CDR3 has 12 residues. Trimming pared 6 bases from V and 2 bases from J, leaving 5 bases between. The germline gives CDR1 SGHRS, CDR2 YFSETQ. The chain's CDR3 is CASTSNTGELFF. The CDR3 coding sequence is TGCGCCAGCACCAGCAACACCGGGGAGCTGTTTTTT.

The rearrangement links TRBV30 to TRBJ2-3, with D possibly called TRBD1 or TRBD2 (5 bases each). Trimming removed 8 bases at V and 0 bases at J, with 15 bases between. Germline-derived CDR1 and CDR2 are GTSNPN and SVGIG (reference sequence). This CDR3 is built from 14 residues. The CDR3 loop reads CAGSGTRSTDTQYF. In DNA, the CDR3 is TGTGCCGGCTCCGGGACGCGGAGCACAGATACGCAGTATTTT.

V and J are TRBV5-1 and TRBJ2-1; 8 nucleotides agree with TRBD2. Trimming at V came to 0 bases and at J to 7 bases, leaving 12 bases not matched to a gene. This CDR3 has 17 amino acids. Germline V gene sequence: CDR1 SGHRS, CDR2 YFSETQ. This CDR3 is CASSLGATIAGKNEQFF. Written as DNA, the CDR3 is TGCGCCAGCAGCTTGGGGGCTACTATAGCGGGAAAGAATGAGCAGTTCTTC. The full variable domain, in which reference TRBV5-1 and TRBJ2-1 provide the parts outside the CDR3, is KAGVTQTPRYLIKTRGQQVTLSCSPISGHRSVSWYQQTPGQGLQFLFEYFSETQRNKGNFPGRFSGRQFSNSRSEMNVSTLELGDSALYLCASSLGATIAGKNEQFFGPGTRLTVL.

CDR3 sequence reads: CASNPGLADEQFF. The CDR3 nucleotides read TGTGCCAGCAATCCGGGACTAGCTGATGAGCAGTTCTTC. This chain uses TRBV2 with TRBJ2-1, with 9 nucleotides matching TRBD2. Germline lookup yields CDR1 SNHLY and CDR2 FYNNEI. CDR3 length: 13 amino acids. After removal of 7 bases from V and 8 bases from J, the junction contained 6 bases not matched to a gene.

CDR3 in amino acids: CASKVGGTGGNTIYF. Here the CDR3 DNA reads TGTGCCTCGAAGGTGGGGGGGACGGGCGGAAACACCATATATTTT. V usage is TRBV28 and J usage is TRBJ1-3; D is possibly TRBD1 (5 bases). V dropped 11 bases and J dropped 4 bases, with 21 bases sitting between them. This CDR3 comprises 15 residues. Looked up from germline, CDR1 is MDHEN and CDR2 is SYDVKM.

The chain has TRBV7-2 and TRBJ2-1, with 11 positions matching TRBD2. With V trimmed by 2 bases and J by 9 bases, 9 bases remained unmatched. The CDR3 is 16 residues long. CDR1 is SGHTA and CDR2 is FQGNSA in the germline V gene. The CDR3 region is CASSLNSPTSGGEQFF. The CDR3, as DNA: TGTGCCAGCAGCTTAAATTCCCCCACTAGCGGGGGTGAGCAGTTCTTC.

This clone was observed once. The chain combines TRBV7-8 with TRBJ2-5; possible D gene TRBD2, 6 bases. The V end was cut by 5 bases, the J end by 5 bases, with 9 bases between. Per germline, CDR1 SGHVS and CDR2 FQNEAQ. The CDR3 has 12 amino acids. CDR3 bases: TGTGCCAGCAGCACTCGGGGGGAGACCCAGTACTTC. Amino acids: CASSTRGETQYF.

The CDR3 region has the DNA TGCGCCAGCAGCCAAGGGGTAGACAGTGAGCAGTTCTTC. Translation gives CASSQGVDSEQFF. This rearrangement joins TRBV4-3 to TRBJ2-1; weak D call: TRBD1 (5 bases). The ends were cut back, 1 base at V and 9 bases at J, with 10 bases in the middle. The germline CDR1 and CDR2 sequences are LGHNA and YSLEER. This CDR3 is built from 13 residues.

V is TRBV5-1 and J is TRBJ2-7; tentative D call: TRBD1 (6 bases). Trimming stripped 3 bases from V and 7 bases from J, with 17 bases between. Germline V lookup: CDR1 SGHRS, CDR2 YFSETQ. CDR3 size: 14 residues. CDR3 protein: CASSSRTDGNEQYF. For the CDR3, the DNA is TGCGCCAGCAGCTCGAGGACAGACGGGAATGAGCAGTACTTC.

This clone was counted a few times. The same CDR3 can be traced to other DNA sequences in this sample. The gene calls are TRBV19 and TRBJ1-5; TRBD1 might be the D (5 bases). Trimming stripped 3 bases from V and 0 bases from J, with 9 bases between. The CDR3 is made up of 15 amino acids. Germline V gene data show CDR1 as LNHDA and CDR2 as SQIVND (reference sequence). Written as DNA, the CDR3 is TGTGCCAGTAGTATCGGGACCCATAGCAATCAGCCCCAGCATTTT. Translating it yields CASSIGTHSNQPQHF. Combining the CDR3 with reference TRBV19 and TRBJ1-5 gives the whole variable domain DGGITQSPKYLFRKEGQNVTLSCEQNLNHDAMYWYRQDPGQGLRLIYYSQIVNDFQKGDIAEGYSVSREKKESFPLTVTSAQKNPTAFYLCASSIGTHSNQPQHFGDGTRLSIL.

The chain joins TRBV6-6 to TRBJ2-7; possible D gene TRBD2, 6 bases. The CDR3 length is 13 residues. Germline CDR1 reads MNHNY; CDR2 reads SVGAGI (reference sequence). Trimming took 4 bases from V and 5 from J, leaving 12 bases between them. The CDR3 nucleotides read TGTGCCAGCAGTTCGGGGGTCCGACACGAGCAGTACTTC. The encoded protein is CASSSGVRHEQYF.

The genes are TRBV11-2 and TRBJ2-3; possibly TRBD2 for D (5 bases). This CDR3 contains 15 residues. The V end was cut by 5 bases, the J end by 3 bases, with 15 bases between. Germline V CDR1 and CDR2: SGHAT, FQNNGV. CDR3: CASSRHGLATDTQYF. For the CDR3, the DNA is TGTGCCAGCAGCCGACACGGGTTAGCGACAGATACGCAGTATTTT.

This chain uses TRBV4-1 with TRBJ2-6, with a tentative D call TRBD1 (6 bases). CDR1 and CDR2 from the germline V gene are MGHRA and YSYEKL. The V and J ends lost 4 bases and 4 bases respectively, with 20 bases between them. The CDR3 contains 18 residues. This CDR3 is CASSRLNQGNSGANVLTF. DNA for the CDR3: TGCGCCAGCAGCCGATTAAATCAGGGGAATTCCGGGGCCAACGTCCTGACTTTC.

The chain couples TRBV18 to TRBJ2-7; D not resolved. V gave up 2 bases and J gave up 1 base, with 15 bases separating them. This CDR3 comprises 16 residues. CDR1 and CDR2 from the germline V gene are KGHSH and LQKENI. The CDR3 spells CASSPTAPTLSYEQYF. The CDR3 DNA follows: TGTGCCAGCTCACCAACTGCGCCTACTCTTTCCTACGAGCAGTACTTC.

This clone has just one count. This chain uses TRBV6-6 with TRBJ2-5; TRBD2 matches 15 bases. CDR3 length: 16 amino acids. Germline values: CDR1 MNHNY, CDR2 SVGAGI (reference sequence). Trimming took 2 bases from V and 7 from J; bases not matched to a gene: 5. The CDR3 reads CASSYTGLAGGGTQYF. The DNA of the CDR3 is TGTGCCAGCAGTTACACGGGACTAGCGGGAGGCGGGACCCAGTACTTC.

Details on this clone: Since a far larger clone is one base different, this is likely a read error. The sample carries other DNA sequences with the same CDR3. The chain carries TRBV28 and TRBJ1-2, with 7 bases matching TRBD1. The germline CDR1 and CDR2 sequences are MDHEN and SYDVKM. The CDR3 contains 15 residues. V gave up 6 bases and J gave up 7 bases; unmatched junction bases: 14. This chain's CDR3 is CASSPSDRDNPGYTF. The DNA of the CDR3 is TGTGCCAGCAGCCCTTCCGACAGGGACAACCCTGGCTACACCTTC.

This chain connects TRBV10-3 to TRBJ2-3, with 10 bases that match TRBD1. CDR1 is ENHRY, CDR2 SYGVKD, per germline. The CDR3 runs to 15 residues. The J segment lost 5 bases and the V segment lost 5 bases, leaving 7 bases of the junction unmatched. The CDR3 DNA reads as TGTGCCATCAGTCTGACAGGGGGCCTGGAAGATACGCAGTATTTT. Protein sequence: CAISLTGGLEDTQYF.

Notes on this clone: The same CDR3 can be traced to other DNA sequences in this sample. The rearrangement links TRBV28 to TRBJ1-3; tentative D call: TRBD1 (5 bases). V was trimmed by 7 bases and J by 8 bases, leaving 18 bases between them. CDR3 length: 14 residues. From germline, CDR1 is MDHEN and CDR2 SYDVKM. The CDR3 loop is CASTEGRAFDTIYF. In DNA, the CDR3 is TGTGCCAGCACCGAGGGGAGGGCTTTTGACACCATATATTTT.

Worth noting for this clone: Other DNA sequences in this specimen translate into the identical CDR3. The chain couples TRBV5-4 to TRBJ2-2; D tentatively fits TRBD1 or TRBD2 (5 bases each). This CDR3 has 13 amino acids. Trimming shortened V by 7 bases and J by 6 bases, and 13 bases separated the two germline ends. Per the germline V gene, CDR1 is SGHNT and CDR2 is YYREEE (reference sequence). The CDR3 region is CASGPGGPGELFF. The CDR3 nucleotides read TGTGCCAGCGGCCCTGGGGGTCCCGGGGAGCTGTTTTTT.

This clone was recorded once. The chain is built from TRBV30 and TRBJ2-7; D might be TRBD1 or TRBD2, each matching 6 bases. Trimming left V 1 base short and J 2 bases short, with 9 bases between. The germline CDR1 and CDR2 sequences are GTSNPN and SVGIG (reference sequence). There are 13 residues in the CDR3. CDR3 DNA: TGTGCCTGGAGTGAGGGGGGAACCTACGAGCAGTACTTC. Its translation is CAWSEGGTYEQYF.

The J gene is TRBJ2-1, the V gene TRBV9, with D possibly being TRBD1 (6 bases). Trimming pared 0 bases from V and 7 bases from J, leaving 17 bases between. Germline CDR1 reads SGDLS; CDR2 reads YYNGEE. The CDR3 totals 16 residues. The CDR3 sequence is CASSVGSATGINEQFF. In DNA, the CDR3 is TGTGCCAGCAGCGTAGGTTCAGCGACAGGTATTAATGAGCAGTTCTTC. Drawing the rest from reference TRBV9 and TRBJ2-1, the complete variable domain is DSGVTQTPKHLITATGQRVTLRCSPRSGDLSVYWYQQSLDQGLQFLIQYYNGEERAKGNILERFSAQQFPDLHSELNLSSLELGDSALYFCASSVGSATGINEQFFGPGTRLTVL.

The CDR3 sequence is CSVGERENEQFF. CDR3 in DNA: TGCAGCGTAGGGGAGAGAGAGAATGAGCAGTTCTTC. This chain uses TRBV29-1 with TRBJ2-1, with D tentatively TRBD1 or TRBD2 (5 bases each). This CDR3 has 12 amino acids. V was cut by 6 bases and J by 7 bases, with 13 bases left in between. Germline V gene data show CDR1 as SQVTM and CDR2 as ANQGSEA.

J is TRBJ2-7 and V is TRBV15; 11 positions match TRBD2. Per the germline V gene, CDR1 is LNHNV and CDR2 is YYDKDF (reference sequence). J lost 2 bases, V lost 2 bases, and 2 bases had no gene match. The CDR3 is made up of 15 amino acids. The CDR3 region has the DNA TGTGCCACCAGCAGACAGACTAGCGGGGCCTACGAGCAGTACTTC. Protein sequence: CATSRQTSGAYEQYF.

The chain joins TRBV2 to TRBJ2-7, with 8 positions matching TRBD1. This CDR3 is built from 14 residues. Trimming removed 9 bases from V and 2 bases from J; junction bases left unmatched: 9. Germline values: CDR1 SNHLY, CDR2 FYNNEI. CDR3 region: CASLGDRGAYEQYF. The CDR3 DNA sequence: TGTGCCAGTCTGGGTGACAGGGGAGCCTACGAGCAGTACTTC. Full variable domain (missing parts from reference TRBV2 and TRBJ2-7): EPEVTQTPSHQVTQMGQEVILRCVPISNHLYFYWYRQILGQKVEFLVSFYNNEISEKSEIFDDQFSVERPDGSNFTLKIRSTKLEDSAMYFCASLGDRGAYEQYFGPGTRLTVT.

The chain is built from TRBV28 and TRBJ1-1; D gene unclear. The CDR3 covers 15 residues. V was trimmed by 7 bases and J by 3 bases, leaving 18 bases between them. Germline V gives CDR1 MDHEN, CDR2 SYDVKM. In nucleotides, the CDR3 is TGTGCCAGCAATCCGGGCGACTTGTGGGACACTGAAGCTTTCTTT. Translated, it gives CASNPGDLWDTEAFF.

The genes are TRBV18 and TRBJ2-7; no reliable D call. The CDR3 runs to 12 residues. Germline V gene data show CDR1 as KGHSH and CDR2 as LQKENI. Trimming shortened V by 6 bases and J by 5 bases, and 11 bases separated the two germline ends. DNA of the CDR3: TGTGCCAGCTCTCCGGCGTCGCACGAGCAGTACTTC. It codes for CASSPASHEQYF.